One sample yielded the 25 T cell receptor beta chains listed below, sequenced in a study of blood T cell repertoires in COVID-19. The method was immunoSEQ multiplex PCR; TCRdb's version includes in-frame clones alone and lacks a portion of them. The table includes about 260,000 clones, over 75% detected once. Sequences were obtained from peripheral blood. Receptor source: a woman aged 45 to 65 with acute or convalescent COVID-19.

This chain uses TRBV4-3 with TRBJ2-3; 8 nucleotides align to TRBD2. This CDR3 is 17 amino acids long. The germline V gene encodes CDR1 LGHNA and CDR2 YSLEER. V lost 2 bases and J lost 4; bases outside the gene matches: 11. CDR3 in amino acids: CASSQRPGSGSPDTQYF. CDR3 nucleotide sequence: TGCGCCAGCAGCCAACGCCCGGGAAGCGGGAGTCCAGATACGCAGTATTTT.

This clone was found once. The chain combines TRBV4-1 with TRBJ1-5, with D hard to call. Trimming left V 3 bases short and J 0 bases short, with 9 bases between. From germline, CDR1 is MGHRA and CDR2 YSYEKL. The CDR3 has 15 residues. CDR3 sequence (DNA): TGCGCCAGCAGCCAGACCGGGAGTAGCAATCAGCCCCAGCATTTT. It is translated as CASSQTGSSNQPQHF.

As to this clone: Other DNA sequences from this sample encode an identical CDR3 as well. The chain carries TRBV18 and TRBJ1-5; TRBD1 aligns across 8 bases. The V segment lost 6 bases and the J segment 2 bases; nucleotides outside the gene matches: 6. The CDR3 length is 15 residues. The germline gives CDR1 KGHSH, CDR2 LQKENI. The CDR3 loop reads CASSPRGLGNQPQHF. CDR3 DNA sequence: TGTGCCAGCTCGCCCAGGGGGCTTGGCAATCAGCCCCAGCATTTT. Full variable domain (outside the CDR3, taken from reference TRBV18 and TRBJ1-5): NAGVMQNPRHLVRRRGQEARLRCSPMKGHSHVYWYRQLPEEGLKFMVYLQKENIIDESGMPKERFSAEFPKEGPSILRIQQVVRGDSAAYFCASSPRGLGNQPQHFGDGTRLSIL.

Only one count was recorded for this clone. The chain combines TRBV19 with TRBJ2-1, with TRBD2 matching 7 bases. Germline trimming cut 7 bases from V and 0 bases from J; bases unmatched to any gene: 3. This CDR3 is 14 amino acids long. Germline V gene data show CDR1 as LNHDA and CDR2 as SQIVND (reference sequence). The CDR3 is CASTPGGSYNEQFF. In nucleotides, the CDR3 is TGTGCCAGTACCCCGGGAGGCTCCTACAATGAGCAGTTCTTC. The full variable domain, its missing parts supplied by reference TRBV19 and TRBJ2-1, is DGGITQSPKYLFRKEGQNVTLSCEQNLNHDAMYWYRQDPGQGLRLIYYSQIVNDFQKGDIAEGYSVSREKKESFPLTVTSAQKNPTAFYLCASTPGGSYNEQFFGPGTRLTVL.

This clone was detected only a few times. This chain uses TRBV6-5 with TRBJ1-5; the D is unclear. This CDR3 is built from 13 residues. V shed 7 bases and J shed 6 bases, with 13 bases lying between them. Germline V gene sequence: CDR1 MNHEY, CDR2 SVGAGI. CDR3 sequence reads: CASNSRTVQPQHF. The CDR3 DNA follows: TGTGCCAGCAACTCGAGAACAGTTCAGCCCCAGCATTTT.

This chain joins TRBV30 and TRBJ1-1; TRBD1 matches at 11 bases. The CDR3 extends over 16 amino acids. The germline V gene has CDR1 GTSNPN and CDR2 SVGIG (reference sequence). The V segment lost 4 bases and the J segment 3 bases; nucleotides outside the gene matches: 10. CDR3 sequence reads: CAWTTLLGQGDTEAFF. In DNA, the CDR3 is TGTGCCTGGACCACCCTTCTGGGACAGGGGGACACTGAAGCTTTCTTT.

J is TRBJ2-3 and V is TRBV27; TRBD2 is a possible D gene (7 bases). Per germline, CDR1 MNHEY and CDR2 SMNVEV (reference sequence). There are 16 residues in the CDR3. Trimming shortened V by 1 base and J by 2 bases, and 13 bases separated the two germline ends. CDR3 nucleotide sequence: TGTGCCAGCAGTTTATGGGGGGGGGCGAACACAGATACGCAGTATTTT. Translated, it gives CASSLWGGANTDTQYF.

The chain recombines TRBV7-2 with TRBJ2-7; possible D gene TRBD2, 5 bases. Per germline, CDR1 SGHTA and CDR2 FQGNSA. The CDR3 is made up of 15 amino acids. Deletions cut 6 bases from V and 0 bases from J, with 15 bases between. The CDR3 region is CASSYGGSSSYEQYF. DNA of the CDR3: TGTGCCAGCAGTTACGGAGGCTCGAGCTCCTACGAGCAGTACTTC.

This chain uses TRBV19 with TRBJ2-1; TRBD1 agrees at 10 bases. The length of the CDR3 is 16 residues. Germline V CDR1 and CDR2: LNHDA, SQIVND (reference sequence). V shed 5 bases, J shed 7 bases, and the junction held 11 bases outside the gene matches. The CDR3 DNA reads as TGTGCCAGTAGTCCCCATCCGGGACAGGGGAAGAATGAGCAGTTCTTC. Translation: CASSPHPGQGKNEQFF.

The chain has TRBV3-1 (or the pseudogene TRBV3-2) and TRBJ1-6, with a possible D match to TRBD1 (5 bases). The CDR3 spans 15 residues. Trimming cost V 4 bases and J 7 bases, with 14 bases left between them. Germline-derived CDR1 and CDR2 are LGHDT and YNNKEL (reference sequence). DNA of the CDR3: TGTGCCAGCAGCCTAGATGGACATGAAAATTCACCCCTCCACTTT. This gives the protein CASSLDGHENSPLHF.

This clone appeared a few times. The chain combines TRBV28 with TRBJ2-5; 7 nucleotides line up with TRBD2. Germline values: CDR1 MDHEN, CDR2 SYDVKM. The CDR3 loop spans 17 amino acids. V lost 6 bases and J lost 4; bases outside the gene matches: 17. The DNA for the CDR3 is TGTGCCAGCAGACGCCCATTTCGGGGACTAATCCGAGAGACCCAGTACTTC. Residues: CASRRPFRGLIRETQYF.

This chain connects TRBV5-1 to TRBJ2-5; the match to TRBD2 covers 7 bases. The CDR3 has 15 amino acids. Germline-derived CDR1 and CDR2 are SGHRS and YFSETQ. J lost 5 bases, V lost 0 bases, and 7 bases had no gene match. The CDR3 DNA follows: TGCGCCAGCAGCTTGGAGGGACTAAAGATGGAGACCCAGTACTTC. Translating gives CASSLEGLKMETQYF.

This chain connects TRBV10-2 to TRBJ1-4; D ambiguous. Between the trimmed V and J ends, which lost 3 bases and 1 base, there was a span of 3 bases. This CDR3 has 13 amino acids. Germline V lookup: CDR1 WSHSY, CDR2 SAAADI. This CDR3 reads CASSDGTNEKLFF. The CDR3 DNA reads TGCGCCAGCAGTGACGGAACTAATGAAAAACTGTTTTTT.

This chain uses TRBV5-1 with TRBJ1-4; TRBD1 aligns across 9 bases. This CDR3 is 15 amino acids long. J was trimmed by 8 bases and V by 4 bases; bases with no gene match: 9. CDR1 and CDR2 from the germline V gene are SGHRS and YFSETQ. DNA for the CDR3: TGCGCCAGCAGCCCTCCGGGGACAGGGAACGAAAAACTGTTTTTT. Protein product: CASSPPGTGNEKLFF.

About this clone: The same CDR3 also results from other DNA sequences found in this sample. This chain joins TRBV27 and TRBJ2-5; D might be TRBD1 (6 bases). Germline CDR1 is MNHEY and CDR2 is SMNVEV (reference sequence). This CDR3 contains 13 residues. V lost 2 bases to trimming and J lost 2 bases, with 6 bases between them. The DNA of the CDR3 is TGTGCCAGCAGTTTAAGGGGGCAAGAGACCCAGTACTTC. Translating it yields CASSLRGQETQYF.

The chain employs TRBV11-3 and TRBJ2-1; D gene uncertain. V lost 2 bases, J lost 9 bases, and 8 bases lay in between. This CDR3 comprises 12 residues. Germline V lookup: CDR1 SGHNT, CDR2 YENEEA. CDR3 sequence: CASSLKHGEQFF. CDR3 nucleotides: TGTGCCAGCAGCTTAAAGCATGGTGAGCAGTTCTTC. Variable domain in full (rest from reference TRBV11-3 and TRBJ2-1): EAGVVQSPRYKIIEKKQPVAFWCNPISGHNTLYWYLQNLGQGPELLIRYENEEAVDDSQLPKDRFSAERLKGVDSTLKIQPAELGDSAVYLCASSLKHGEQFFGPGTRLTVL.

The chain combines TRBV2 with TRBJ1-5; TRBD1 matches at 7 bases. V lost 7 bases to trimming and J lost 5 bases; unmatched junction nucleotides: 14. CDR1 and CDR2 (germline): SNHLY, FYNNEI. The CDR3 contains 16 residues. CDR3 protein: CASTRIQGESDQPQHF. DNA for the CDR3: TGTGCCAGCACTCGTATCCAGGGGGAATCCGATCAGCCCCAGCATTTT.

V gene TRBV4-2 combines with J gene TRBJ1-5; 7 bases fit TRBD1. CDR3 length: 15 residues. Germline CDR1 LGHNA, CDR2 YNFKEQ. J was trimmed by 0 bases and V by 4 bases; bases with no gene match: 3. The CDR3 region is CASSLTGDSNQPQHF. The CDR3 DNA reads TGTGCCAGCAGCCTCACAGGGGATAGCAATCAGCCCCAGCATTTT.

The CDR3 protein is CASSTPDRGWNTEAFF. CDR3 nucleotides: TGTGCCAGCAGTACCCCGGACAGGGGATGGAACACTGAAGCTTTCTTT. The genes are TRBV28 and TRBJ1-1; 9 nucleotides line up with TRBD1. The junction had 8 bases not matched to a gene; V was cut back by 5 bases and J by 1 base. The CDR3 totals 16 residues. In germline, CDR1 is MDHEN, CDR2 SYDVKM.

The chain carries TRBV4-1 and TRBJ1-1; a possible D gene is TRBD1 (6 bases). Germline assignment: CDR1 MGHRA and CDR2 YSYEKL. V lost 2 bases to trimming and J lost 1 base, with 14 bases between them. CDR3 size: 16 residues. The CDR3 coding sequence is TGCGCCAGCAGCCAACAAGATCAGGGGTGGAACACTGAAGCTTTCTTT. Protein product: CASSQQDQGWNTEAFF.

This chain joins TRBV7-9 and TRBJ1-6; 8 positions agree with TRBD1. V was clipped by 5 bases and J by 10 bases; unmatched bases: 7. CDR3 length equals 14 residues. In germline, CDR1 is SEHNR, CDR2 FQNEAQ (reference sequence). The CDR3 sequence: CASSPGGVDSPLHF. The CDR3 coding sequence is TGTGCCAGCAGCCCAGGGGGCGTTGACTCACCCCTCCACTTT.

The table lists this clone with a count of one. This sample also contains other DNA sequences that code for the same CDR3. This chain uses TRBV18 with TRBJ2-5; possibly TRBD2 for D (6 bases). The CDR3 length is 14 residues. CDR1 is KGHSH, CDR2 LQKENI, per germline. V lost 0 bases and J lost 1, with 6 bases in between. CDR3 nucleotides: TGTGCCAGCTCACCACCTAGCGGCCAAGAGACCCAGTACTTC. Translated: CASSPPSGQETQYF.

V is TRBV9 and J is TRBJ1-5, with D maybe TRBD1 (5 bases). The CDR3 extends over 15 amino acids. The germline CDR1 and CDR2 sequences are SGDLS and YYNGEE. Trimming cost V 2 bases and J 2 bases, with 11 bases left between them. The CDR3 reads CASSVSGAGNQPQHF. CDR3 in DNA: TGTGCCAGCAGCGTCAGTGGGGCGGGCAATCAGCCCCAGCATTTT.

In this sample, this clone turned up once. Here the CDR3 DNA reads TGTGCCACCACTAAGGGGCTACTAGCGGGACAAGAGACCCAGTACTTC. Its translation is CATTKGLLAGQETQYF. The chain has TRBV2 and TRBJ2-5; 10 nucleotides match TRBD2. Germline-derived CDR1 and CDR2 are SNHLY and FYNNEI. V shed 10 bases and J 2 bases; nucleotides not matched to a gene: 13. This CDR3 is 16 amino acids long.

The gene calls are TRBV4-1 and TRBJ1-3; 8 bases match TRBD1. The V gene's germline CDR1 is MGHRA and CDR2 YSYEKL. There are 17 residues in the CDR3. V lost 4 bases to trimming and J lost 4 bases; unmatched junction nucleotides: 12. CDR3 amino acids: CASSPGQGNNFGNTIYF. The CDR3 DNA reads TGCGCCAGCAGCCCCGGACAGGGAAACAATTTCGGAAACACCATATATTTT.